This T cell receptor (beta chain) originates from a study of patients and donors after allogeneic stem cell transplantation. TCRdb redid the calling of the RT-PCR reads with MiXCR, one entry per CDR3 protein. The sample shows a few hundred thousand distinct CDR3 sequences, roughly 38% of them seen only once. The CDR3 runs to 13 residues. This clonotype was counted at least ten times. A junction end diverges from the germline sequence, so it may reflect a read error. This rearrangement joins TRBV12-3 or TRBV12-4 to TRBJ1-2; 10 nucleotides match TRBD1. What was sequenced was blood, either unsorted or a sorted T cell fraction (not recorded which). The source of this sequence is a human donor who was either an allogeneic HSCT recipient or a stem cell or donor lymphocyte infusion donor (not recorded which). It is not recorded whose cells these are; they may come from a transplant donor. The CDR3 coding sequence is TGTGCCAGCAGACAAACCGGGACAGGGGCCCCGTCCTTC. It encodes CASRQTGTGAPSF.